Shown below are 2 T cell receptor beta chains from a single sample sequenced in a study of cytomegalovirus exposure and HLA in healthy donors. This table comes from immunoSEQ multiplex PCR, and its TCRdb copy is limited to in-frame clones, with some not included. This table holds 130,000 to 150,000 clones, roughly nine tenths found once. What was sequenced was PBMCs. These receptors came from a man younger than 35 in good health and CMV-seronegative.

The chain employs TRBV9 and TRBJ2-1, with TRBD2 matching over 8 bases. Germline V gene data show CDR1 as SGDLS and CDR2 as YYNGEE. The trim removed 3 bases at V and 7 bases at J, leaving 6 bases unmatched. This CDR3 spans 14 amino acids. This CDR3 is CASSAAGAGNEQFF. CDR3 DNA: TGTGCCAGCAGCGCAGCGGGGGCCGGGAATGAGCAGTTCTTC.

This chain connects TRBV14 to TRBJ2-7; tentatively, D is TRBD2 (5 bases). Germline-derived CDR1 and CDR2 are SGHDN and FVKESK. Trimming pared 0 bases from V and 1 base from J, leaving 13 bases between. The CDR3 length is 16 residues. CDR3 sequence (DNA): TGTGCCAGCAGCCAAGACTCGGGAACCTTTTCCTACGAGCAGTACTTC. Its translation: CASSQDSGTFSYEQYF. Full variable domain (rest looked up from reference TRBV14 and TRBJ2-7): EAGVTQFPSHSVIEKGQTVTLRCDPISGHDNLYWYRRVMGKEIKFLLHFVKESKQDESGMPNNRFLAERTGGTYSTLKVQPAELEDSGVYFCASSQDSGTFSYEQYFGPGTRLTVT.